The clone carrying this TCR beta chain was recorded at least ten times. This CDR3 has 14 amino acids. Germline CDR1 reads SGHTA; CDR2 reads FQGNSA. Between the trimmed V and J ends, which lost 2 bases and 8 bases, there was a span of 15 bases. The data were taken from a study of blood T cells in healthy people across ages. Sample-barcoded 5' priming and a J-beta primer mix drove a second PCR of about 6 to 12 cycles. Each of the cDNA molecules was tagged by a template-switch adaptor with 12 random nucleotides. Via MiXCR, TCRdb re-called the 5' RACE reads, giving one row per CDR3 protein. This table has 500,000 to 700,000 distinct CDR3 sequences, approximately 30% appearing once.

The sequence was obtained from a woman over 75 in good health. The chain joins TRBV7-2 to TRBJ1-2; TRBD1 might be the D (6 bases). What was sequenced was blood. The CDR3 coding sequence is TGTGCCAGCAGCTTACGGCAACAGGGAAACGGCTACACCTTC. This gives the protein CASSLRQQGNGYTF.